Listed here are 27 T cell receptor beta chains from one sample, sequenced in a study of regulatory T cells in long-lasting Graves disease. Libraries of TCR beta came from iRepertoire HTBI primers plus Arm-PCR of CDR3 regions. TCRdb re-analysed the multiplex PCR reads in MiXCR, keeping a single row per CDR3 protein. The sample includes about 460,000 distinct CDR3 sequences, roughly 23% of them seen just once. Time point: persistent/refractory GD, antithyroid drugs over 5 years with positive TRAb. The TCR library used RNA extracted from PBMCs. The sample consisted of peripheral blood mononuclear cells (PBMCs), taken when the disease was refractory, from a patient treated with antithyroid drugs. These receptors were taken from a female donor with Graves disease.

This clonotype turned up a few times. The chain joins TRBV7-9 to TRBJ1-2; D is uncertain. Per germline, CDR1 SEHNR and CDR2 FQNEAQ (reference sequence). The CDR3 runs 13 residues. V lost 5 bases to trimming and J lost 7 bases, with 14 bases between them. CDR3 bases: TGTGCCAGCAGCGCCTACCGGGAAGCTGGCTACACCTTC. This encodes CASSAYREAGYTF.

The V and J genes are TRBV20-1 and TRBJ1-1; 7 nucleotides match TRBD1. Germline V lookup: CDR1 DFQATT, CDR2 SNEGSKA (reference sequence). The ends lost 1 base at V and 3 bases at J; junction bases unmatched: 8. The CDR3 is 15 amino acids. The CDR3 here is CSARVQITGDTEAFF. The CDR3 nucleotides read TGCAGTGCTAGAGTCCAGATTACAGGGGACACTGAAGCTTTCTTT.

In the case of this clonotype: Because it lacks the conserved phenylalanine or tryptophan at the end, this CDR3 is likely a read error. The V call is TRBV28, the J call TRBJ1-4; unclear D gene. Per the germline V gene, CDR1 is MDHEN and CDR2 is SYDVKM. The CDR3 sequence is 14 residues long. With 1 base removed from V and 5 bases from J, the gap between germline ends came to 8 bases. Here the CDR3 reads CASSLLVANEKLFS. CDR3 sequence (DNA): TGTGCCAGCAGTTTATTGGTCGCGAATGAAAAACTGTTTTCT.

This clonotype was seen many times. The genes are TRBV27 and TRBJ1-1; 7 bases map to TRBD1. V shed 7 bases and J 5 bases; nucleotides not matched to a gene: 4. The germline gives CDR1 MNHEY, CDR2 SMNVEV (reference sequence). The CDR3 has 12 amino acids. The CDR3 loop reads CASKTGRTEAFF. CDR3 sequence (DNA): TGTGCCAGCAAGACAGGGAGGACTGAAGCTTTCTTT.

This clonotype was picked up many times. V and J are TRBV7-2 and TRBJ2-7, with TRBD2 matching over 9 bases. This CDR3 is built from 17 residues. The V segment lost 4 bases and the J segment 1 base; nucleotides outside the gene matches: 11. Germline CDR1 is SGHTA and CDR2 is FQGNSA. CDR3 in amino acids: CASSSVPGLASSYEQYF. CDR3 sequence (DNA): TGTGCCAGCAGCTCCGTCCCGGGACTAGCTAGTTCCTACGAGCAGTACTTC.

At least ten counts were recorded for this clonotype. V and J are TRBV12-3 or TRBV12-4 and TRBJ2-5; D uncertain. This CDR3 region has 14 residues. Trimming took 7 bases from V and 5 from J, leaving 17 bases between them. The CDR3 sequence is CASTLGNTAETQYF. The CDR3 nucleotides are TGTGCCAGCACCCTTGGGAATACTGCGGAGACCCAGTACTTC.

This clonotype was detected many times. V gene TRBV20-1 combines with J gene TRBJ2-7; the match to TRBD2 covers 8 bases. This CDR3 contains 13 residues. CDR1 is DFQATT and CDR2 is SNEGSKA in the germline V gene (reference sequence). V lost 5 bases to trimming and J lost 2 bases; unmatched junction nucleotides: 5. The CDR3 is CSARSLAAYEQYF. As DNA, the CDR3 is TGCAGTGCTCGGTCACTAGCGGCCTACGAGCAGTACTTC.

The sample holds many counts of this clonotype. The chain combines TRBV15 with TRBJ2-5; perhaps TRBD2 as D (6 bases). Deletions cut 0 bases from V and 3 bases from J, with 11 bases between. Germline values: CDR1 LNHNV, CDR2 YYDKDF (reference sequence). The CDR3 has 15 residues. CDR3 residues: CATSRDPGSKETQYF. The CDR3 nucleotides read TGTGCCACCAGCAGAGACCCCGGGAGCAAAGAGACCCAGTACTTC.

This clonotype was observed at least ten times. This chain links TRBV24-1 with TRBJ2-5; D not resolved. V lost 1 base and J 5 bases, leaving 7 bases between the germline ends. CDR1 KGHDR and CDR2 SFDVKD come from the germline V gene. The CDR3 is 13 amino acids. The CDR3 spells CATSDLHAETQYF. The CDR3, as DNA: TGTGCCACCAGTGATTTACATGCGGAGACCCAGTACTTC.

This clonotype came up many times. This CDR3 fails to terminate in the conserved phenylalanine or tryptophan, so it likely reflects a read error. Because the CDR3's place on the DNA is in doubt, the DNA is left out and the CDR3 is given as listed by TCRdb. The chain has TRBV2 and TRBJ2-7; the table's D call, TRBD2, was not checked against the DNA. The germline V gene has CDR1 SNHLY and CDR2 FYNNEI. The CDR3 extends over 11 residues, inclusive of both ends. This CDR3 reads CASRGKRDLIL.

This clonotype was observed many times. The chain is built from TRBV28 and TRBJ1-1; D gene uncertain. The germline gives CDR1 MDHEN, CDR2 SYDVKM. Trimming took 4 bases from V and 5 from J, leaving 14 bases between them. The length of the CDR3 is 14 residues. The CDR3 region has the DNA TGTGCCAGCAGTTCATACCCACAGTCGACTGAAGCTTTCTTT. It specifies CASSSYPQSTEAFF.

This clonotype appeared many times. V and J are TRBV12-3 or TRBV12-4 and TRBJ1-1, with D possibly matching TRBD1 (6 bases). V shed 8 bases and J shed 1 base, with 23 bases lying between them. The CDR3 length is 17 residues. The CDR3, as DNA: TGTGCCAGCCAGTCCCTCGCCCCCAGGGGAAAGAACACTGAAGCTTTCTTT. Protein product: CASQSLAPRGKNTEAFF.

The chain uses TRBV12-3 or TRBV12-4 and TRBJ1-5, with unresolved D. V was clipped by 6 bases and J by 10 bases, with 16 bases between them. The CDR3 runs to 13 residues. This CDR3 reads CASSTGVDGPQHF. CDR3 DNA: TGTGCCAGCAGCACCGGGGTGGACGGTCCCCAGCATTTT.

In this sample, this clonotype turned up a few times. Compared with germline, one end of the junction differs, possibly owing to a read error. The CDR3 region is CASSALWTSGELFF. The CDR3 coding sequence is TGTGCCAGCAGTGCCCTATGGACGAGTGGGGAGCTGTTTTTT. V and J are TRBV10-3 and TRBJ2-2; D is ambiguous. The germline V gene encodes CDR1 ENHRY and CDR2 SYGVKD. This CDR3 comprises 14 residues.

This clonotype was seen at least ten times. The gene calls are TRBV6-5 and TRBJ1-2; D possibly corresponds to TRBD1 (5 bases). The ends were cut back, 0 bases at V and 4 bases at J, with 9 bases in the middle. CDR3 length: 14 residues. CDR1 and CDR2 from the germline V gene are MNHEY and SVGAGI. As DNA, the CDR3 is TGTGCCAGCAGTTACTCGGGGACCTTCTATGGCTACACCTTC. It translates to CASSYSGTFYGYTF.

V is TRBV14 and J is TRBJ1-2; D may be TRBD1 (5 bases). Germline CDR1 and CDR2: SGHDN and FVKESK. Between the trimmed V and J ends, which lost 3 bases and 4 bases, there was a span of 15 bases. This CDR3 has 15 amino acids. The CDR3 loop is CASSHPTDLGYGYTF. The CDR3 DNA reads as TGTGCCAGCAGCCATCCGACAGATCTCGGCTATGGCTACACCTTC.

This clonotype was recorded many times. The J gene is TRBJ2-2, the V gene TRBV24-1; weak D call: TRBD1 (6 bases). The CDR3 contains 17 residues. The germline V gene has CDR1 KGHDR and CDR2 SFDVKD. V lost 4 bases, J lost 2 bases, and 16 bases lay in between. The CDR3 DNA reads as TGTGCCACCAGTGACCCTACCGGGACACGAAACACCGGGGAGCTGTTTTTT. Protein product: CATSDPTGTRNTGELFF.

This clonotype came up a few times. V usage is TRBV10-3 and J usage is TRBJ2-5; TRBD2 might be the D (5 bases). CDR1 and CDR2 from the germline V gene are ENHRY and SYGVKD. The V gene lost 3 bases and the J gene lost 1 base, with 6 bases spanning the gap. CDR3 length: 13 amino acids. The CDR3 loop is CAISEAVQETQYF. The CDR3 bases are TGTGCCATCAGTGAAGCGGTCCAAGAGACCCAGTACTTC.

This clonotype was recorded at least ten times. V gene TRBV11-2 combines with J gene TRBJ2-5; perhaps TRBD2 as D (5 bases). The V end was cut by 3 bases, the J end by 1 base, with 9 bases between. The CDR3 has 14 amino acids. The germline gives CDR1 SGHAT, CDR2 FQNNGV. CDR3 nucleotides: TGTGCCAGCAGCTTGGTGGGGAGCCAAGAGACCCAGTACTTC. It codes for CASSLVGSQETQYF.

This clonotype was counted ten times or more. The chain carries TRBV29-1 and TRBJ1-5; no firm D call. Looked up from germline, CDR1 is SQVTM and CDR2 is ANQGSEA. The CDR3 consists of 13 residues. Trimming pared 6 bases from V and 7 bases from J, leaving 16 bases between. CDR3 nucleotides: TGCAGCGTATTAGACGGGTCCGGACAGCCCCAGCATTTT. The encoded protein is CSVLDGSGQPQHF.

About this clonotype: This may be a read error, as it is one base from a much larger clone. The V call is TRBV20-1, the J call TRBJ2-5, with 9 bases matching TRBD2. The V gene's germline CDR1 is DFQATT and CDR2 SNEGSKA (reference sequence). The CDR3 sequence is 15 residues long. This CDR3 reads CSASVPLAGEETQCF. The CDR3 DNA sequence: TGCAGTGCTAGTGTCCCCTTAGCGGGAGAGGAGACCCAGTGCTTC.

This clonotype was observed at least ten times. This rearrangement joins TRBV28 to TRBJ1-1; no clear D gene. CDR1 and CDR2 from the germline V gene are MDHEN and SYDVKM. The CDR3 has 13 residues. V shed 6 bases and J shed 1 base, with 9 bases lying between them. In DNA, the CDR3 is TGTGCCAGCAGCTTAGCCCGGAACACTGAAGCTTTCTTT. Protein: CASSLARNTEAFF.

The gene calls are TRBV18 and TRBJ2-5; a weak D match, TRBD1 (6 bases). Trimming pared 3 bases from V and 5 bases from J, leaving 16 bases between. The CDR3 consists of 15 residues. CDR1 and CDR2 (germline): KGHSH, LQKENI. The CDR3 sequence: CASSPNTGSGETQYF. CDR3 in DNA: TGTGCCAGCTCACCTAATACAGGGTCGGGGGAGACCCAGTACTTC. Combining the CDR3 with reference TRBV18 and TRBJ2-5 gives the whole variable domain NAGVMQNPRHLVRRRGQEARLRCSPMKGHSHVYWYRQLPEEGLKFMVYLQKENIIDESGMPKERFSAEFPKEGPSILRIQQVVRGDSAAYFCASSPNTGSGETQYFGPGTRLLVL.

This clonotype was recorded many times. This chain connects TRBV7-9 to TRBJ1-2; the D gene is possibly TRBD1 (5 bases). The CDR3 runs to 14 residues. The germline gives CDR1 SEHNR, CDR2 FQNEAQ (reference sequence). The V end lost 5 bases, the J end lost 3 bases, and 13 bases lay between the germline ends. The CDR3: CASSRDRIHYGYTF. The CDR3 region has the DNA TGTGCCAGCAGCCGAGACAGAATCCACTATGGCTACACCTTC.

This clonotype was detected only a few times. The rearrangement joins TRBV7-2 to TRBJ2-7; TRBD2 matches 7 bases. The CDR3 loop spans 13 amino acids. J was trimmed by 0 bases and V by 6 bases; bases with no gene match: 2. Per the germline V gene, CDR1 is SGHTA and CDR2 is FQGNSA. For the CDR3, the DNA is TGTGCCAGCAGTACTAGCGACTCCTACGAGCAGTACTTC. It translates to CASSTSDSYEQYF.

The J gene is TRBJ2-5, the V gene TRBV7-2, with 10 bases matching TRBD2. The DNA end lines up better with TRBJ2-1; the J call may be wrong. CDR1 and CDR2 (germline): SGHTA, FQGNSA. The CDR3 covers 16 residues. Here the CDR3 DNA reads TGTGCCAGCAGCTTATGGTCTAGCGGGGGCCACAATGAGCAGTTCTTC. It specifies CASSLWSSGGHNEQFF.

The chain has TRBV19 and TRBJ1-5, with 8 bases matching TRBD1. Trimming took 0 bases from V and 3 from J; bases not matched to a gene: 13. The CDR3 consists of 19 residues. Germline loops: CDR1 LNHDA, CDR2 SQIVND (reference sequence). As DNA, the CDR3 is TGTGCCAGTAGTATAGAGGGACAGGCAGGAGGAAACTCCAATCAGCCCCAGCATTTT. This codes for CASSIEGQAGGNSNQPQHF. Together with reference TRBV19 and TRBJ1-5, the CDR3 gives the full variable domain: DGGITQSPKYLFRKEGQNVTLSCEQNLNHDAMYWYRQDPGQGLRLIYYSQIVNDFQKGDIAEGYSVSREKKESFPLTVTSAQKNPTAFYLCASSIEGQAGGNSNQPQHFGDGTRLSIL.